This entry features one TCR beta chain sequence. These data belong to a study of blood T cell repertoires in COVID-19. Whole-study context: Specimens from acute and convalescent COVID-19 originated in the United States, Italy and Spain.

Original analysis: Estimates of nucleated cell counts were drawn from the amplification of reference gene primers. Clones were read by immunoSEQ multiplex PCR, and TCRdb kept only the in-frame ones, dropping some. D and trimming come from the DNA, and the V and J calls and clone size come from that table. The data show 25,000 to 30,000 clones, 81% seen once. CDR1 is SQVTM and CDR2 is ANQGSEA in the germline V gene. CDR3 length: 14 amino acids. V lost 8 bases, J lost 4 bases, and 11 bases stayed unmatched. The source material was peripheral blood. The clonotype was recovered from a middle-aged man with active or convalescent COVID-19. The chain couples TRBV29-1 to TRBJ1-2; 9 bases match TRBD1. CDR3 protein: CSLTRDRVGYGYTF. The DNA for the CDR3 is TGCAGCTTAACCCGGGACAGGGTTGGCTATGGCTACACCTTC.